This T cell receptor beta chain is drawn from a study of blood T cell repertoires in COVID-19. Whole-study context: The United States, Italy and Spain supplied acute and convalescent COVID-19 samples. Sample material is recorded as cDNA or gDNA derived from T cells, B-cell-depleted T cells, or PBMCs.

This clone was counted once. Trimming stripped 3 bases from V and 6 bases from J, with 9 bases between. CDR1 and CDR2 from the germline V gene are MGHDK and SYGVNS. This CDR3 is 14 amino acids long. As handled by the study authors: Reference gene primer amplification yielded estimated nucleated cell counts. The table came from immunoSEQ multiplex PCR; TCRdb's copy has only in-frame clones and leaves some out. The DNA gave D and trimming, while V, J and clone size come from that table. The data show fewer than 70,000 clones, roughly 84% seen once. What was sequenced was peripheral blood. This clonotype was sampled from an older woman with acute or convalescent COVID-19. The rearrangement links TRBV25-1 to TRBJ1-6; D might be TRBD1 (5 bases). CDR3 amino acids: CASSDDRTNSPLHF. CDR3 in DNA: TGTGCCAGCAGTGATGACAGAACTAATTCACCCCTCCACTTT.